In its sample, the clone carrying this TCR beta chain was seen a few times. What it recognizes is unknown. These data originate in a study of response to subunit inactivated influenza vaccine. Each CDR3 protein is one row after TCRdb ran MiXCR on the RT-PCR reads. The sample includes about 480,000 distinct CDR3 sequences, roughly 25% of them seen just once. General study findings and limits: Researchers suggested that each seasonal influenza vaccination recruits few new T cells.

CDR1 and CDR2 (germline): SGHTA, FQGNSA. This CDR3 has 13 amino acids. The V end lost 3 bases, the J end lost 2 bases, and 8 bases lay between the germline ends. The material was CD4+ T cells sorted from PBMCs, obtained more than 4 days after vaccination. The chain links TRBV7-2 to TRBJ2-7; D gene uncertain. This sequence originates from a man between 45 and 60 years old who received an inactivated influenza vaccine. CDR3 in DNA: TGTGCCAGCAGCTTTTCGCTTACCTACGAGCAGTACTTC. Residues: CASSFSLTYEQYF.